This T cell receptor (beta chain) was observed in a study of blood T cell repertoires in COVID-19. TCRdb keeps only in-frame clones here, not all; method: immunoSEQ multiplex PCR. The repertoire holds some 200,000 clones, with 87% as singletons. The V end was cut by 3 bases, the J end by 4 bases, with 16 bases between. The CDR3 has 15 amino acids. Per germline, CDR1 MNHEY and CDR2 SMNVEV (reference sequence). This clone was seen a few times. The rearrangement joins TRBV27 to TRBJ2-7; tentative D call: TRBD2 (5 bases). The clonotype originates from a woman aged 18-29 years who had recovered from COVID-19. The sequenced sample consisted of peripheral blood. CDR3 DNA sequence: TGTGCCAGCAGTTTTTATGGCGGCCGAGGGTACGAGCAGTACTTC. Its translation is CASSFYGGRGYEQYF.